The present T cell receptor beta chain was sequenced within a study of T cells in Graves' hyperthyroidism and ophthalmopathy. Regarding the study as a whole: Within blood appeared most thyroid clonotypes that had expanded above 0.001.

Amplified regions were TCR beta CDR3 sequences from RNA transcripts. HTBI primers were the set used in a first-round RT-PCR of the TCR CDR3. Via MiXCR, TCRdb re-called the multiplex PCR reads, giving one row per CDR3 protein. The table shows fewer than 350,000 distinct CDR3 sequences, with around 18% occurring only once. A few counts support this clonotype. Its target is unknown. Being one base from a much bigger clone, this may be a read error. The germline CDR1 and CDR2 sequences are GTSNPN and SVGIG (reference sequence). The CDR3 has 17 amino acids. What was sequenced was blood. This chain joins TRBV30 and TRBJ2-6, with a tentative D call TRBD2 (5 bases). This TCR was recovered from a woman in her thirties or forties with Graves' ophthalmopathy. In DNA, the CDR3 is TGTGCCTGGAGAAGTGGAGGTATCCTCTCTGGGGTCAACGTCCTGACTTTC. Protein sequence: CAWRSGGILSGVNVLTF.